This is a list of T cell receptor beta chains from one sample in a study of response to subunit inactivated influenza vaccine. A single record per CDR3 protein comes from TCRdb applying MiXCR to the RT-PCR reads. The sample shows 280,000 or so distinct CDR3 sequences, around a fifth of them seen only once. Sequencing used PBMCs from blood, obtained approximately 22 months after vaccination. The receptors were sampled from a man aged 50-75 years who received an inactivated influenza vaccine. Both conserved end residues are part of each CDR3. Fields, in order: clone size, V gene, D gene, J gene, CDR3 DNA, CDR3 protein. D genes are given only for firm matches. Size is stated for part of the rows, as once, few or many counts, or as a class when the clone is expanded.

>few|TRBV4-2|.|TRBJ1-2
TGTGCCAGCAGCCAAGGAGTAAGAGACAGCTATGGCTACACCTTC
CASSQGVRDSYGYTF
>few|TRBV9|.|TRBJ1-2
TGTGCCAGCAGCCTGGAACAGGCGCCCTATGGCTACACCTTC
CASSLEQAPYGYTF
>.|TRBV20-1|.|TRBJ1-6
TGCAGTGCTAGACCCCCTACGTGGAATTCACCCCTCCACTTT
CSARPPTWNSPLHF
>few|TRBV5-1|.|TRBJ1-2
TGCGCCAGCAAGGACAGCGGGCTCTATGGCTACACCTTC
CASKDSGLYGYTF
>.|TRBV28|.|TRBJ2-1
TGTGCCAGCAGTTACTTAGTTGAGCAGTTCTTC
CASSYLVEQFF
>few|TRBV13|TRBD2|TRBJ2-1
TGTGCCAGCAGCTCCGGACTAGCGCAGGCCCATGAGCAGTTCTTC
CASSSGLAQAHEQFF
>many|TRBV2|.|TRBJ1-1
TGTGCCAGCAGCGGTAACAGGATCTCCATCATGAACACTGAAGCTTTCTTT
CASSGNRISIMNTEAFF
>few|TRBV5-5|TRBD1|TRBJ1-4
TGTGCCAGCAGCTTGGGGGGACAGGTGGCTGAAAAACTGTTTTTT
CASSLGGQVAEKLFF
>few|TRBV7-8|.|TRBJ2-5
TGTGCCAGCAGCTTAGGATCTGGGGAGACCCAGTACTTC
CASSLGSGETQYF
>many|TRBV4-3|.|TRBJ1-1
TGCGCCAGCAGCCCGGGACACCTGAACACTGAAGCTTTCTTT
CASSPGHLNTEAFF
>.|TRBV5-1|TRBD2|TRBJ2-3
TGCGCCAGCAGCACCGGAAGGACTAGTACGCCTTCAGATACGCAGTATTTT
CASSTGRTSTPSDTQYF
>.|TRBV4-2|TRBD2|TRBJ2-1
TGTGCCAGCAGCAAAGCGACTAGCGGGGCATACAATGAGCAGTTCTTC
CASSKATSGAYNEQFF
>.|TRBV7-8|TRBD2|TRBJ2-5
TGTGCCAGCAGACAAGATACTAGCGGGGGCCTCCAAGAGACCCAGTACTTC
CASRQDTSGGLQETQYF
>few|TRBV5-1|TRBD1|TRBJ2-2
TGCGCCAGCAGCTCAAGGACAGGAGACACCGGGGAGCTGTTTTTT
CASSSRTGDTGELFF
>few|TRBV6-5|.|TRBJ1-2
TGTGCCAGCAGTTACTCGAAAGGGTATGGCTACACCTTC
CASSYSKGYGYTF
>.|TRBV10-3|.|TRBJ1-1
TGTGCCATCAGTGATCGGACCTACACTGAAGCTTTCTTT
CAISDRTYTEAFF
>.|TRBV12-3/TRBV12-4|.|TRBJ2-2
TGTGCCAGCAGTTTAGGGCCCGCGCACACCGGGGAGCTGTTTTTT
CASSLGPAHTGELFF
>.|TRBV10-2|.|TRBJ2-3
TGCGCCAGCAGTACTCAGCTCCGGGGCCCAGATACGCAGTATTTT
CASSTQLRGPDTQYF
>few|TRBV5-1|.|TRBJ2-7
TGCGCCAGCAGCTGGGGACGGTACGAGCAGTACTTC
CASSWGRYEQYF
>few|TRBV11-1|.|TRBJ1-3
TGTGCCAGCAGCTTAGGGCAGGGGCTACGAATATCTGGAAACACCATATATTTT
CASSLGQGLRISGNTIYF
>.|TRBV2|.|TRBJ2-3
TGTGCCAGCAGTGCGCTTACAACTACGCAGTATTTT
CASSALTTTQYF
>.|TRBV3-1|.|TRBJ2-7
TGTGCCAGCAGCCCCTGGGCCCAGGAGGATTACGAGCAGTACTTC
CASSPWAQEDYEQYF
>few|TRBV5-5|.|TRBJ1-6
TGTGCCAGCAGCTTGGACGGGGATTCACCCCTCCACTTT
CASSLDGDSPLHF
>few|TRBV20-1|.|TRBJ1-3
TGCAGTGCTCCGGTCGTGCCGGGGAACACCATATATTTT
CSAPVVPGNTIYF
>few|TRBV6-2/TRBV6-3|TRBD1|TRBJ2-7
TGTGCCAGCAGTTACCCAAAGACAGGGCCCTACGAGCAGTACTTC
CASSYPKTGPYEQYF
>many|TRBV12-3/TRBV12-4|.|TRBJ2-1
TGTGCCAGCAGTTCCTACGGGACTTTCAGCTCCTACAATGAGCAGTTCTTC
CASSSYGTFSSYNEQFF
>.|TRBV7-3|.|TRBJ1-1
TGTGCCAGCAGCGGAGGACCGGGGAACACTGAAGCTTTCTTT
CASSGGPGNTEAFF
>many|TRBV29-1|TRBD1|TRBJ1-4
TGCAGCGTAGCTTTAGGGACAGTAAAAGAAAAACTGTTTTTT
CSVALGTVKEKLFF
>few|TRBV4-3|TRBD2|TRBJ2-1
TGCGCCAGCGGACCGGGACTAGCGGGAGAAGCCGCCTACAATGAGCAGTTCTTC
CASGPGLAGEAAYNEQFF
>.|TRBV19|.|TRBJ1-3
TGTGCCAGTAGTATCGGGAGGCCACCGTCGGGAAACACCATATATTTT
CASSIGRPPSGNTIYF
>few|TRBV9|TRBD2|TRBJ2-1
TGTGCCAGCAGCGTAGTAATAGCGGGGGGAAACAATGAGCAGTTCTTC
CASSVVIAGGNNEQFF
>.|TRBV4-2|.|TRBJ1-2
TGTGCCAGCAGCCAGGACACCCAAAATAACTATGGCTACACCTTC
CASSQDTQNNYGYTF
>.|TRBV5-6|.|TRBJ1-2
TGTGCCAGCAGCTTGTCGGAGACCAACTATGGCTACACCTTC
CASSLSETNYGYTF
>.|TRBV29-1|.|TRBJ2-6
TGCAGCGCCGAGGGGATCTCTGGGGCCAACGTCCTGACTTTC
CSAEGISGANVLTF
>.|TRBV11-1|TRBD1|TRBJ1-4
TGTGCCAGCAGCTCCGGGACAGGGGGTATAATTGCAACTAATGAAAAACTGTTTTTT
CASSSGTGGIIATNEKLFF
>many|TRBV7-9|.|TRBJ1-6
TGTGCCACCCCGGGGGTTGGCGATTCACCCCTCCACTTT
CATPGVGDSPLHF
>once|TRBV7-2|.|TRBJ2-7
TGTGCCAGCAGCACCTTCCGGGACCTTAAAACGATGGAGCAGTACTTC
CASSTFRDLKTMEQYF
>few|TRBV7-2|.|TRBJ2-2
TGTGCCAGCAGCTTTAGACCGGGAAGCGGGGAGCTGTTTTTT
CASSFRPGSGELFF
>few|TRBV4-3|.|TRBJ2-7
TGCGCCAGCAGCCAAGACTCGGCTCAGTACGAGCAGTACTTC
CASSQDSAQYEQYF
>.|TRBV11-3|TRBD2|TRBJ2-3
TGTGCCAGCAGCCCGGGACTAGCGGGAGGCTCGAAAGATACGCAGTATTTT
CASSPGLAGGSKDTQYF
>many|TRBV6-6|.|TRBJ1-5
TGTGCCAGCAGCCAAAATAGCAATCAGCCCCAGCATTTT
CASSQNSNQPQHF
>few|TRBV9|.|TRBJ2-1
TGTGCCAGCAGCGTACGACAGGCCCCCCACGAGCAGTTCTTC
CASSVRQAPHEQFF
>few|TRBV27|TRBD2|TRBJ2-3
TGTGCCAGCAGTTTCGGCGGGGGGGTTAGCACAGATACGCAGTATTTT
CASSFGGGVSTDTQYF
>.|TRBV2|.|TRBJ1-3
TGTGCCAGCAGTGAAGCGCTTCGGACACCGAAAATCTCTGGAAACACCATATATTTT
CASSEALRTPKISGNTIYF
>.|TRBV2|TRBD2|TRBJ2-1
TGTGCCAGCAGTGCTAGCGGATACAATGAGCAGTTCTTC
CASSASGYNEQFF
>few|TRBV6-1|.|TRBJ1-6
TGTGCCAGCAGTGCCACCGGGACGGGGTATAATTCACCCCTCCACTTT
CASSATGTGYNSPLHF
>few|TRBV12-3/TRBV12-4|.|TRBJ1-1
TGTGCCAGCAGTTTGGAGGGGTTTACCACTGAAGCTTTCTTT
CASSLEGFTTEAFF
>many|TRBV14|TRBD2|TRBJ2-1
TGTGCCAGCAGCCAATTAGTGGGAGGGCTAGAGCAGTTCTTC
CASSQLVGGLEQFF